One and the same sample provided the 25 T cell receptor beta chains below, sequenced in a study of blood T cell repertoires in COVID-19. Sequencing used immunoSEQ multiplex PCR; TCRdb keeps in-frame clones, though not all of them. The sample holds some 330,000 clones, approximately 88% seen once. Material: PBMCs or T cells enriched from blood (not recorded which). These receptors all come from a man younger than 40 who had recovered from COVID-19.

V gene TRBV29-1 combines with J gene TRBJ1-2; possible D gene TRBD1, 5 bases. The CDR3 is 12 amino acids. Looked up from germline, CDR1 is SQVTM and CDR2 is ANQGSEA. V shed 6 bases and J shed 6 bases, with 14 bases lying between them. The CDR3 nucleotides are TGCAGCGTCGCTGGGGGGTCAAATGGCTACACCTTC. Translated: CSVAGGSNGYTF.

This clone was recorded only once. The rearrangement joins TRBV5-5 to TRBJ1-2, with 7 positions matching TRBD1. Germline values: CDR1 SGHKS, CDR2 YYEKEE (reference sequence). The CDR3 is 12 amino acids. The junction had 4 bases not matched to a gene; V was cut back by 4 bases and J by 7 bases. The CDR3 region is CASSTGTVGYTF. CDR3 DNA sequence: TGTGCCAGCAGCACGGGGACAGTTGGCTACACCTTC.

This chain links TRBV10-2 with TRBJ2-6, with 9 bases that match TRBD1. The CDR3 covers 18 residues. Germline assignment: CDR1 WSHSY and CDR2 SAAADI. The ends lost 0 bases at V and 2 bases at J; junction bases unmatched: 5. The CDR3, as DNA: TGCGCCAGCAGTGAGTCGCCCGGACAGGGGACTGGGGCCAACGTCCTGACTTTC. It encodes CASSESPGQGTGANVLTF.

This clone has just one count. The chain employs TRBV12-3 or TRBV12-4 and TRBJ2-3; no clear D. V lost 4 bases to trimming and J lost 4 bases, with 9 bases between them. The CDR3 is 13 residues long. The CDR3 bases are TGTGCCAGCAGTTCCCAACATGCAGATACGCAGTATTTT. Translated, it gives CASSSQHADTQYF.

There are a few counts of this clone. The chain uses TRBV6-6 and TRBJ1-2; 9 bases fit TRBD1. V gave up 5 bases and J gave up 4 bases; unmatched junction bases: 14. The germline V gene encodes CDR1 MNHNY and CDR2 SVGAGI (reference sequence). This CDR3 has 17 amino acids. The CDR3 protein is CASSPSFPGTGSYGYTF. In nucleotides, the CDR3 is TGTGCCAGCAGTCCCTCCTTCCCCGGGACAGGGAGCTATGGCTACACCTTC.

J is TRBJ2-4 and V is TRBV3-1 (or the pseudogene TRBV3-2); the D gene is possibly TRBD1 (5 bases). There are 14 residues in the CDR3. Germline V lookup: CDR1 LGHDT, CDR2 YNNKEL (reference sequence). Trimming left V 4 bases short and J 9 bases short, with 16 bases between. This CDR3 reads CASSPPAQGGIQYF. CDR3 in DNA: TGTGCCAGCAGCCCCCCCGCCCAGGGCGGCATTCAGTACTTC.

This clone was found once. The chain employs TRBV6-4 and TRBJ2-3; D possibly corresponds to TRBD2 (6 bases). V was clipped by 4 bases and J by 1 base, with 6 bases between them. Germline CDR1 is MRHNA and CDR2 is SNTAGT. CDR3 length equals 13 residues. CDR3 in amino acids: CASSVAGTDTQYF. In DNA form, the CDR3 reads TGTGCCAGCAGTGTAGCGGGCACAGATACGCAGTATTTT.

V is TRBV25-1 and J is TRBJ2-2, with a weak D call TRBD1 (5 bases). The CDR3 runs to 13 residues. Trimming pared 4 bases from V and 7 bases from J, leaving 10 bases between. Germline values: CDR1 MGHDK, CDR2 SYGVNS. CDR3: CASSAQGNGELFF. CDR3 nucleotide sequence: TGTGCCAGCAGTGCGCAGGGTAACGGGGAGCTGTTTTTT.

This chain joins TRBV28 and TRBJ2-1, with D possibly TRBD1 on 6 matching bases. Germline CDR1 MDHEN, CDR2 SYDVKM. Trimming stripped 1 base from V and 8 bases from J, with 12 bases between. The length of the CDR3 is 14 residues. CDR3 in amino acids: CASSLFGTTDEQFF. Here the CDR3 DNA reads TGTGCCAGCAGTTTATTTGGGACAACCGATGAGCAGTTCTTC.

V and J are TRBV5-1 and TRBJ2-3; the match to TRBD1 covers 9 bases. The CDR3 contains 15 residues. The V gene end was trimmed by 0 bases and the J gene end by 4 bases; junction bases not matched to a gene: 3. CDR1 is SGHRS and CDR2 is YFSETQ in the germline V gene. CDR3 nucleotide sequence: TGCGCCAGCAGCTTGGAAGGACAGGGGTCAGATACGCAGTATTTT. Residues: CASSLEGQGSDTQYF.

V usage is TRBV19 and J usage is TRBJ2-3, with 11 positions matching TRBD2. In germline, CDR1 is LNHDA, CDR2 SQIVND (reference sequence). This CDR3 is built from 16 residues. J lost 2 bases, V lost 3 bases, and 4 bases had no gene match. The CDR3 nucleotides read TGTGCCAGTAGTATCCTAGCGGGGGGACTCACAGATACGCAGTATTTT. This encodes CASSILAGGLTDTQYF.

The rearrangement joins TRBV9 to TRBJ1-1, with D uncertain. The CDR3 is 16 amino acids. CDR1 SGDLS and CDR2 YYNGEE come from the germline V gene. Trimming cost V 1 base and J 1 base, with 14 bases left between them. CDR3 DNA sequence: TGTGCCAGCAGCGTATCCCGTGGGCCTCAGAACACTGAAGCTTTCTTT. As protein: CASSVSRGPQNTEAFF. Drawing the rest from reference TRBV9 and TRBJ1-1, the complete variable domain is DSGVTQTPKHLITATGQRVTLRCSPRSGDLSVYWYQQSLDQGLQFLIQYYNGEERAKGNILERFSAQQFPDLHSELNLSSLELGDSALYFCASSVSRGPQNTEAFFGQGTRLTVV.

The table lists this clone with a count of one. This sequence joins TRBV24-1 and TRBJ2-2; 12 bases map to TRBD2. This CDR3 is built from 16 residues. Trimming cost V 2 bases and J 6 bases; bases outside gene matches: 3. Germline-derived CDR1 and CDR2 are KGHDR and SFDVKD. CDR3 coding DNA: TGTGCCACCAGTGATTCTCTAGCGGGGGGGCCCGGGGAGCTGTTTTTT. Amino acids: CATSDSLAGGPGELFF.

The V and J genes are TRBV29-1 and TRBJ2-5, with 8 bases matching TRBD2. The CDR3 totals 15 residues. Unmatched junction bases numbered 13, after V lost 5 bases and J lost 5 bases. Per the germline V gene, CDR1 is SQVTM and CDR2 is ANQGSEA. CDR3 amino acids: CSVPGLAEGGETQYF. The CDR3 DNA follows: TGCAGCGTTCCCGGACTAGCCGAGGGGGGGGAGACCCAGTACTTC.

V and J are TRBV6-6 and TRBJ2-1; D gene unclear. CDR1 MNHNY and CDR2 SVGAGI come from the germline V gene (reference sequence). This CDR3 contains 13 residues. Trimming left V 7 bases short and J 5 bases short, with 12 bases between. The CDR3 DNA follows: TGTGCCAGCACCCGAACTCATAACAATGAGCAGTTCTTC. Protein sequence: CASTRTHNNEQFF.

V usage is TRBV29-1 and J usage is TRBJ2-3; D may be TRBD2 (6 bases). This CDR3 spans 12 amino acids. Germline loops: CDR1 SQVTM, CDR2 ANQGSEA. V was cut by 3 bases and J by 9 bases, with 13 bases left in between. In DNA form, the CDR3 reads TGCAGCGTTGAGCCGACTAGTTACACGCAGTATTTT. Protein sequence: CSVEPTSYTQYF.

The V gene is TRBV4-2, the J gene TRBJ2-7; a weak D match, TRBD1 (6 bases). The CDR3 spans 15 residues. The germline V gene encodes CDR1 LGHNA and CDR2 YNFKEQ. Trimming stripped 1 base from V and 4 bases from J, with 14 bases between. CDR3 in DNA: TGTGCCAGCAGCCAAGGGCTTCAGGGGCCATACGAGCAGTACTTC. Amino acids: CASSQGLQGPYEQYF.

In its sample, this clone was seen once. This rearrangement joins TRBV5-5 to TRBJ2-5, with D perhaps matching TRBD2 (5 bases). Germline loops: CDR1 SGHKS, CDR2 YYEKEE (reference sequence). The length of the CDR3 is 14 residues. V lost 0 bases and J lost 5, with 11 bases in between. CDR3 residues: CASSLGQDLETQYF. The CDR3 region has the DNA TGTGCCAGCAGCTTGGGGCAGGACTTGGAGACCCAGTACTTC.

In DNA, the CDR3 is TGTGCCAGCACAGGGAATTCACCCCTCCACTTT. Translation gives CASTGNSPLHF. The J gene is TRBJ1-6, the V gene TRBV2, with TRBD1 as a possible D gene (5 bases). The CDR3 sequence is 11 residues long. The V end lost 7 bases, the J end lost 7 bases, and 5 bases lay between the germline ends. Germline CDR1 reads SNHLY; CDR2 reads FYNNEI.

The V and J genes are TRBV5-6 and TRBJ1-1; TRBD1 might be the D (6 bases). This CDR3 has 12 residues. The V end was cut by 3 bases, the J end by 10 bases, with 13 bases between. Germline V gives CDR1 SGHDT, CDR2 YYEEEE. Written as DNA, the CDR3 is TGTGCCAGCAGCTCCTCGGGGGGCCCAGCTTTCTTT. It yields the protein CASSSSGGPAFF.

The gene calls are TRBV24-1 and TRBJ2-2; 8 bases line up with TRBD1. V shed 4 bases, J shed 2 bases, and the junction held 5 bases outside the gene matches. The CDR3 contains 16 residues. In germline, CDR1 is KGHDR, CDR2 SFDVKD. The CDR3 loop reads CATSDPGTGNTGELFF. CDR3 nucleotides: TGTGCCACCAGTGACCCCGGGACAGGCAACACCGGGGAGCTGTTTTTT.

This sequence joins TRBV28 and TRBJ1-4; D possibly corresponds to TRBD1 (6 bases). The CDR3 extends over 15 amino acids. Germline V gene lookup returns CDR1 MDHEN and CDR2 SYDVKM. V lost 3 bases and J lost 4, with 12 bases in between. The CDR3 DNA reads TGTGCCAGCAGTTTCTTCAGGGGCTTTAATGAAAAACTGTTTTTT. Protein sequence: CASSFFRGFNEKLFF.

V gene TRBV5-5 combines with J gene TRBJ1-2; D is unresolved. Germline V gene sequence: CDR1 SGHKS, CDR2 YYEKEE (reference sequence). The V end was cut by 0 bases, the J end by 4 bases, with 10 bases between. This CDR3 has 14 amino acids. The CDR3 nucleotides are TGTGCCAGCAGCTTGGCCAGTTCGGGCTATGGCTACACCTTC. It is translated as CASSLASSGYGYTF. Complete variable domain (other parts from reference TRBV5-5 and TRBJ1-2): DAGVTQSPTHLIKTRGQQVTLRCSPISGHKSVSWYQQVLGQGPQFIFQYYEKEERGRGNFPDRFSARQFPNYSSELNVNALLLGDSALYLCASSLASSGYGYTFGSGTRLTVV.

The chain is built from TRBV27 and TRBJ1-1; unclear D gene. The CDR3 extends over 15 amino acids. The germline V gene encodes CDR1 MNHEY and CDR2 SMNVEV (reference sequence). Trimming took 5 bases from V and 0 from J, leaving 13 bases between them. The CDR3 bases are TGTGCCAGCAGTCTGCTCGTTCACATGAACACTGAAGCTTTCTTT. This translates into CASSLLVHMNTEAFF.

This chain joins TRBV11-2 and TRBJ2-3; possibly TRBD2 for D (7 bases). Between the trimmed V and J ends, which lost 3 bases and 0 bases, there was a span of 13 bases. Germline values: CDR1 SGHAT, CDR2 FQNNGV. The CDR3 covers 16 residues. The CDR3 region is CASSLGGRPSTDTQYF. The CDR3 nucleotides are TGTGCCAGCAGCTTGGGGGGGCGGCCTAGCACAGATACGCAGTATTTT.